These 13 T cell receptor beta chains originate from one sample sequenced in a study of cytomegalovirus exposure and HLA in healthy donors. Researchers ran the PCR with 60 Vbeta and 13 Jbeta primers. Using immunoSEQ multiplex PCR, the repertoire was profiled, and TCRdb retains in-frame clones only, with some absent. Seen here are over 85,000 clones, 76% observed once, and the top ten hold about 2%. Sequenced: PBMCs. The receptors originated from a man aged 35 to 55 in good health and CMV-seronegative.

The DNA for the CDR3 is TGTGCCAGCAATCGGGGCGGGGAATCCTACAATGAGCAGTTCTTC. Translating gives CASNRGGESYNEQFF. The chain joins TRBV6-5 to TRBJ2-1, with D perhaps TRBD2 (6 bases). Germline CDR1 reads MNHEY; CDR2 reads SVGAGI. The CDR3 sequence is 15 residues long. Between the trimmed V and J ends, which lost 7 bases and 1 base, there was a span of 14 bases.

The CDR3 loop is CATSRDLAGGLTDTQYF. The CDR3 region has the DNA TGTGCCACCAGCAGAGATCTCGCGGGAGGGCTCACAGATACGCAGTATTTT. The chain joins TRBV15 to TRBJ2-3; 9 positions agree with TRBD2. This CDR3 is built from 17 residues. The junction had 6 bases not matched to a gene; V was cut back by 0 bases and J by 2 bases. Germline V gene data show CDR1 as LNHNV and CDR2 as YYDKDF (reference sequence).

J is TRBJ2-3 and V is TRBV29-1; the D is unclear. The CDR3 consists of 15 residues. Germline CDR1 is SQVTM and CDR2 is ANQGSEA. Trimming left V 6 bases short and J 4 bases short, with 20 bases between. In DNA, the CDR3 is TGCAGCGTCGGAGCCTCGGGTCGATCGGCAGATACGCAGTATTTT. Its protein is CSVGASGRSADTQYF.

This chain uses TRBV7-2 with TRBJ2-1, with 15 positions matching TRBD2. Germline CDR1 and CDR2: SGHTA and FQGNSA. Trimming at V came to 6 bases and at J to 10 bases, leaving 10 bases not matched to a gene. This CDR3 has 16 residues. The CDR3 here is CASRPGLAGGPWEQFF. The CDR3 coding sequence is TGTGCCAGCAGGCCAGGACTAGCGGGGGGGCCCTGGGAGCAGTTCTTC.

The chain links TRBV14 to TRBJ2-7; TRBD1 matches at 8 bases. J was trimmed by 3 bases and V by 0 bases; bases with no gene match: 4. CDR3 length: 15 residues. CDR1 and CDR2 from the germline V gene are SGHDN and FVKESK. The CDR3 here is CASSQEGQEGYEQYF. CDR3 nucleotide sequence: TGTGCCAGCAGCCAAGAGGGACAGGAAGGCTACGAGCAGTACTTC.

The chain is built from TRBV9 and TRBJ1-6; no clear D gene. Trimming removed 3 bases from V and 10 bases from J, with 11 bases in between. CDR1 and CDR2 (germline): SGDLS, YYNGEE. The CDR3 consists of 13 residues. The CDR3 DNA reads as TGTGCCAGCAGCGGGACGAGGGAGTCACCCCTCCACTTT. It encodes CASSGTRESPLHF.

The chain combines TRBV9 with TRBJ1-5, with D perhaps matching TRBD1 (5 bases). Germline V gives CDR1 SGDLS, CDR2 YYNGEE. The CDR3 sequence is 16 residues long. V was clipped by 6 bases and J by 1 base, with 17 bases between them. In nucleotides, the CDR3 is TGTGCCAGCAATCCCAAATCCCGACAGAGCAATCAGCCCCAGCATTTT. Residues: CASNPKSRQSNQPQHF.

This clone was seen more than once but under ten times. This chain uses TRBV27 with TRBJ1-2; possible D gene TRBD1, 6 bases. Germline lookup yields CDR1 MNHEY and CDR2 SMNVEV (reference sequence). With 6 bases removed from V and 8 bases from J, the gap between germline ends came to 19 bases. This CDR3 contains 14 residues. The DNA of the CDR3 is TGTGCCAGCAGGACCGCCGGGGGGCCTGGGGGCTACACCTTC. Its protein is CASRTAGGPGGYTF.

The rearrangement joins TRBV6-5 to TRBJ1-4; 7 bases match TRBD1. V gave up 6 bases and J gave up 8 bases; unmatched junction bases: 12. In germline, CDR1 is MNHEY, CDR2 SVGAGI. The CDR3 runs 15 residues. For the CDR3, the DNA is TGTGCCAGCAGCCTTCGGACAGGAGCCCAAGAAAAACTGTTTTTT. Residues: CASSLRTGAQEKLFF.

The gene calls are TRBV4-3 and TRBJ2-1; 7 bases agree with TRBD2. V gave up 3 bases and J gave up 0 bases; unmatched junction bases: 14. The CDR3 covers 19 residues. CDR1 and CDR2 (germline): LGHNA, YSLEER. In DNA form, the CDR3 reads TGCGCCAGCAGCCATGGCAATCGCCCTCGGGGGGACTCCTACAATGAGCAGTTCTTC. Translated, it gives CASSHGNRPRGDSYNEQFF.

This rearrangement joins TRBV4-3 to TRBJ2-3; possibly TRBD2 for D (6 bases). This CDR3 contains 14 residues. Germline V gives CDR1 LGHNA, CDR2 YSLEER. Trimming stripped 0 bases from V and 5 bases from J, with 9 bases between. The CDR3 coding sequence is TGCGCCAGCAGCCAAGACCGGGAGTTAGATACGCAGTATTTT. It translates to CASSQDRELDTQYF.

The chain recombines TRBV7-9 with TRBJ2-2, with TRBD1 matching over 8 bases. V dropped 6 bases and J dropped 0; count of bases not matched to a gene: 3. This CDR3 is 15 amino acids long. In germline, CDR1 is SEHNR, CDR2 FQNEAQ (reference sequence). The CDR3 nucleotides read TGTGCCAGCAGTCCACAGGGGGCGAACACCGGGGAGCTGTTTTTT. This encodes CASSPQGANTGELFF.

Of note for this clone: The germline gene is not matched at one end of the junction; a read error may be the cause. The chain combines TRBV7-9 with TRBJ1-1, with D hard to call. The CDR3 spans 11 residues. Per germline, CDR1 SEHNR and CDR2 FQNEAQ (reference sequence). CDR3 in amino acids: CSSILSTEAFF. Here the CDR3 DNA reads TGTTCCAGCATCCTAAGCACTGAAGCTTTCTTT.